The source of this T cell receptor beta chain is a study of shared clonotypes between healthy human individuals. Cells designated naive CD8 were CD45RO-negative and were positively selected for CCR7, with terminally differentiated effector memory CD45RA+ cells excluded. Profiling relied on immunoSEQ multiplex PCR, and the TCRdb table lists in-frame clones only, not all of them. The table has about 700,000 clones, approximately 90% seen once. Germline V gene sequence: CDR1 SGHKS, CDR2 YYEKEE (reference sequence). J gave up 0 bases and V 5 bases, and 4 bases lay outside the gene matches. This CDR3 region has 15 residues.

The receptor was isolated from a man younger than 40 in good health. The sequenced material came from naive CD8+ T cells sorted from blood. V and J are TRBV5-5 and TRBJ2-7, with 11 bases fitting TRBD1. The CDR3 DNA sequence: TGTGCCAGCAGAACCGGGACAGGGGGCTCCTACGAGCAGTACTTC. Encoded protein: CASRTGTGGSYEQYF.